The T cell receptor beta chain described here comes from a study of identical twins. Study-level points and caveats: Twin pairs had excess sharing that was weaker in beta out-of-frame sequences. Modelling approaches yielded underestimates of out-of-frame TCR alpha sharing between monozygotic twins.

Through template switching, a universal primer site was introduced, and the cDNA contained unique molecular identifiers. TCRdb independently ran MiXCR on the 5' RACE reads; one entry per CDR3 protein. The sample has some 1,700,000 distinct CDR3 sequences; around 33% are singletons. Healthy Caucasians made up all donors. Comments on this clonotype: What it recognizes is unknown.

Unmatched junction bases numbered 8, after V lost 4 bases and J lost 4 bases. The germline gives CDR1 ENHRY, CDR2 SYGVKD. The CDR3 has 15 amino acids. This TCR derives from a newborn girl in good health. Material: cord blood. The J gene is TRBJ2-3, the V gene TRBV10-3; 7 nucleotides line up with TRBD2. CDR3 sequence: CAISGLADGADTQYF. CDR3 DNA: TGTGCCATCAGTGGGCTAGCGGACGGGGCAGATACGCAGTATTTT.